Sequencing of this TCR beta chain was carried out in a study of T cell repertoires in cytomegalovirus infection. About the study: Both CMV infection and a matching HLA type were indicated by public TCR beta signatures. General study findings and limits: HLA-C-restricted, CMV-specific TCR beta clonotypes were dominant ex vivo. Cumulative public TCR beta family frequency identified CMV carriers with the relevant HLA.

TCRdb fed the reads into MiXCR, producing one record per CDR3 protein. The data hold around 300,000 distinct CDR3 sequences, with 20% to 25% observed a single time. The V gene's germline CDR1 is MDHEN and CDR2 SYDVKM. J lost 4 bases, V lost 5 bases, and 6 bases had no gene match. This CDR3 is built from 15 residues. This clonotype showed up just a few times. What it binds is not known. The TCR originated in a human donor in good health (CMV status not recorded). Some clones in this sample may be carry-over from other donors' samples. This sample comprised cultured PBMCs, obtained from culture after CMV antigen stimulation. This rearrangement joins TRBV28 to TRBJ1-5; 9 positions agree with TRBD1. The CDR3 bases are TGTGCCAGCAGTCCGGGGGACAGGGTAAATCAGCCCCAGCATTTT. Translated, it gives CASSPGDRVNQPQHF.